These 8 T cell receptor beta chains were sequenced from one sample in a study of blood T cell repertoires in COVID-19. Profiled with immunoSEQ multiplex PCR; TCRdb holds only in-frame clones, not every one. Found here are hundreds of thousands of clones, 83% of them singletons; the top ten hold roughly 5%. The sample was PBMCs or T cells enriched from blood (not recorded which). The receptor set was obtained from a woman between 45 and 65 years old who had been exposed to COVID-19.

This rearrangement joins TRBV9 to TRBJ2-1; D is perhaps TRBD2 (6 bases). The germline V gene has CDR1 SGDLS and CDR2 YYNGEE. The V end lost 4 bases, the J end lost 1 base, and 18 bases lay between the germline ends. The length of the CDR3 is 17 residues. CDR3 region: CASSPLSTSLSYNEQFF. The CDR3 DNA reads as TGTGCCAGCAGCCCTCTCTCGACTAGTTTGTCCTACAATGAGCAGTTCTTC.

This clone has more than one count but fewer than ten. V usage is TRBV30 and J usage is TRBJ1-5; possible D gene TRBD1, 5 bases. CDR1 is GTSNPN and CDR2 is SVGIG in the germline V gene (reference sequence). The CDR3 is made up of 13 amino acids. V lost 3 bases, J lost 0 bases, and 6 bases lay in between. The CDR3 coding sequence is TGTGCCTGGAGCGGGGGTAGCAATCAGCCCCAGCATTTT. It encodes CAWSGGSNQPQHF.

This chain connects TRBV7-2 to TRBJ1-2; D uncertain. The V gene's germline CDR1 is SGHTA and CDR2 FQGNSA. V lost 2 bases and J 8 bases, leaving 21 bases between the germline ends. The CDR3 is 16 amino acids. The CDR3, as DNA: TGTGCCAGCAGCTTAAAATCCTCATCCTTCGGGAAAGGCTACACCTTC. Translated, it gives CASSLKSSSFGKGYTF.

The genes are TRBV7-9 and TRBJ1-3; TRBD1 agrees at 7 bases. V was pared by 1 base and J by 4 bases, with 4 bases of the junction left unmatched. Germline V gene sequence: CDR1 SEHNR, CDR2 FQNEAQ (reference sequence). CDR3 size: 15 residues. The DNA for the CDR3 is TGTGCCAGCAGCTTAGGGCCGGACAGGGGAAACACCATATATTTT. Translation: CASSLGPDRGNTIYF.

The V call is TRBV4-3, the J call TRBJ2-2, with 7 bases fitting TRBD1. Losses at the gene ends were 0 bases for V and 2 bases for J; bases not matched to a gene: 12. Germline V gene lookup returns CDR1 LGHNA and CDR2 YSLEER. The CDR3 extends over 19 amino acids. This chain's CDR3 is CASSQEVVEQGPNTGELFF. In DNA, the CDR3 is TGCGCCAGCAGCCAAGAGGTGGTAGAACAGGGGCCTAACACCGGGGAGCTGTTTTTT.

The J gene is TRBJ1-1, the V gene TRBV5-4; D possibly corresponds to TRBD1 (5 bases). Looked up from germline, CDR1 is SGHNT and CDR2 is YYREEE (reference sequence). This CDR3 contains 12 residues. V was cut by 3 bases and J by 8 bases, with 11 bases left in between. This CDR3 reads CASSSSPGEAFF. DNA of the CDR3: TGTGCCAGCAGCTCGTCCCCAGGGGAAGCTTTCTTT.

The J gene is TRBJ1-2, the V gene TRBV19, with 7 bases fitting TRBD1. This CDR3 is 13 amino acids long. With 8 bases clipped from V and 7 bases from J, the junction kept 10 bases outside the gene matches. Per the germline V gene, CDR1 is LNHDA and CDR2 is SQIVND (reference sequence). The CDR3 sequence is CASGPTGRGGYTF. In DNA form, the CDR3 reads TGTGCCAGTGGCCCGACAGGGAGAGGTGGCTACACCTTC.

This chain uses TRBV11-2 with TRBJ1-2; D gene ambiguous. The V gene's germline CDR1 is SGHAT and CDR2 FQNNGV. CDR3 size: 14 residues. V was trimmed by 4 bases and J by 4 bases, leaving 13 bases between them. The CDR3 coding sequence is TGTGCCAGCAGCTCCCGAAGACGGGTCTATGGCTACACCTTC. As protein: CASSSRRRVYGYTF.